The 3 T cell receptor beta chains below come from one sample, sequenced in a study of blood T cell repertoires in COVID-19. Data came from immunoSEQ multiplex PCR; TCRdb stores just in-frame clones and leaves some out. The table has approximately 180,000 clones, 87% seen once. The source material was peripheral blood. The receptors here all came from a man aged 55 to 70 with active or convalescent COVID-19.

The table lists this clone with a count of one. The chain carries TRBV30 and TRBJ1-2; 9 bases agree with TRBD1. Trimming at V came to 0 bases and at J to 7 bases, leaving 9 bases not matched to a gene. Looked up from germline, CDR1 is GTSNPN and CDR2 is SVGIG (reference sequence). The CDR3 has 15 amino acids. The CDR3 nucleotides are TGTGCCTGGAGTGTTGGGACAGGGAGCGGAGCTGGCTACACCTTC. The encoded protein is CAWSVGTGSGAGYTF.

V and J are TRBV10-3 and TRBJ1-1, with D maybe TRBD1 (5 bases). V was clipped by 2 bases and J by 2 bases, with 9 bases between them. This CDR3 has 14 amino acids. The germline V gene encodes CDR1 ENHRY and CDR2 SYGVKD. In DNA, the CDR3 is TGTGCCATCAGTGAGAGGGGTTCTAACACTGAAGCTTTCTTT. Translated, it gives CAISERGSNTEAFF.

The J gene is TRBJ2-3, the V gene TRBV29-1, with D perhaps TRBD2 (5 bases). The V end was cut by 3 bases, the J end by 4 bases, with 8 bases between. The CDR3 totals 12 residues. In germline, CDR1 is SQVTM, CDR2 ANQGSEA. CDR3 sequence reads: CSVDARADTQYF. The CDR3, as DNA: TGCAGCGTTGACGCGAGGGCAGATACGCAGTATTTT.